This TCR beta chain was captured in a study of T cells after yellow fever vaccination. About the study: When fractions had low cell numbers, they were prepared with SMART-Seq v4 Ultra Low Input.

A word on this clonotype: Its target is not known.

The study's findings and limits: It was a small share of clonotypes that appeared in both CD4 and CD8 compartments.

Generation of TCR cDNA used 5'RACE template switching (which added a universal primer site and UMIs). TCRdb fed the 5' RACE reads into MiXCR, producing one record per CDR3 protein. The sample lists some 320,000 distinct CDR3 sequences; 8.7% were seen once. CDR1 is MNHEY and CDR2 is SVGEGT in the germline V gene. The length of the CDR3 is 14 residues. V shed 8 bases and J 0 bases; nucleotides not matched to a gene: 5. The source material was CD4+ T cells sorted from PBMCs, sampled 5 days after the yellow fever booster vaccination. This rearrangement joins TRBV6-2 or TRBV6-3 to TRBJ1-1, with 8 bases matching TRBD1. The source is a man between 18 and 29 years old who received the YFV17D yellow fever vaccine. The CDR3 region has the DNA TGTGCCAGCGGGGACAGGTTTATGAACACTGAAGCTTTCTTT. Translating it yields CASGDRFMNTEAFF.